Listed below are T cell receptor beta chains from one sample, sequenced in a study of T cell repertoires in cytomegalovirus infection. MiXCR was run by TCRdb on the reads, yielding one entry per CDR3 protein. Here the sample spans 150,000 or so distinct CDR3 sequences, less than 25% being singletons. Sequencing input: PBMCs. All receptors come from a human donor in good health (CMV status not recorded). Some clones in this sample may be carry-over from other donors' samples. CDR3s include the opening cysteine and the closing phenylalanine or tryptophan. Fields, in order: clone size, CDR3 length, V gene, J gene, D gene, CDR3 protein, CDR3 DNA. The D gene is left open where the match is weak. The size of a clone is reported for some rows only, either as once, few or many, or as a class for expanded clones.

clone size: medium-sized; CDR3 length: 13; V gene: TRBV7-3; J gene: TRBJ1-1; D gene: NA; CDR3 protein: CASSTLGATEAFF; CDR3 DNA: TGTGCCAGCTCCACCCTCGGGGCCACTGAAGCTTTCTTT
clone size: many; CDR3 length: 14; V gene: TRBV28; J gene: TRBJ2-7; D gene: NA; CDR3 protein: CASSIPGRPYEQYF; CDR3 DNA: TGTGCCAGCAGTATCCCAGGGAGGCCCTACGAGCAGTACTTC
clone size: NA; CDR3 length: 16; V gene: TRBV6-5; J gene: TRBJ1-2; D gene: NA; CDR3 protein: CASSYGRGLANYGYTF; CDR3 DNA: TGTGCCAGCAGTTACGGCCGGGGGCTAGCTAACTATGGCTACACCTTC
clone size: many; CDR3 length: 19; V gene: TRBV7-9; J gene: TRBJ2-1; D gene: NA; CDR3 protein: CASSPPGLQFLSSYNEQFF; CDR3 DNA: TGTGCCAGCAGCCCGCCGGGACTCCAGTTTTTAAGCTCCTACAATGAGCAGTTCTTC
clone size: many; CDR3 length: 15; V gene: TRBV7-3; J gene: TRBJ2-1; D gene: NA; CDR3 protein: CASSTDRYSYNEQFF; CDR3 DNA: TGTGCCAGCAGCACCGACAGATACTCCTACAATGAGCAGTTCTTC
clone size: NA; CDR3 length: 15; V gene: TRBV25-1; J gene: TRBJ2-7; D gene: NA; CDR3 protein: CASSDVGARHSEQYF; CDR3 DNA: TGTGCCAGCAGTGATGTGGGGGCCCGACACAGCGAGCAGTACTTC
clone size: few; CDR3 length: 12; V gene: TRBV24-1; J gene: TRBJ1-1; D gene: NA; CDR3 protein: CATSDGPTEAFF; CDR3 DNA: TGTGCCACCAGTGACGGGCCCACTGAAGCTTTCTTT
clone size: NA; CDR3 length: 17; V gene: TRBV5-1; J gene: TRBJ2-5; D gene: NA; CDR3 protein: CASSLSLVAGKQETQYF; CDR3 DNA: TGCGCCAGCAGCTTGAGTCTTGTAGCAGGGAAACAAGAGACCCAGTACTTC
clone size: NA; CDR3 length: 13; V gene: TRBV29-1; J gene: TRBJ2-7; D gene: TRBD1; CDR3 protein: CSVGDRGRYEQYF; CDR3 DNA: TGCAGCGTTGGGGACAGGGGACGCTACGAGCAGTACTTC
clone size: many; CDR3 length: 13; V gene: TRBV7-8; J gene: TRBJ1-2; D gene: TRBD1; CDR3 protein: CASSSISQGTRSF; CDR3 DNA: TGTGCCAGCAGCTCGATCTCACAGGGGACACGTTCCTTC
clone size: NA; CDR3 length: 16; V gene: TRBV6-5; J gene: TRBJ2-7; D gene: TRBD2; CDR3 protein: CASSSGTSGRPYEQYF; CDR3 DNA: TGTGCCAGCAGTTCTGGGACTAGCGGGAGGCCCTACGAGCAGTACTTC
clone size: NA; CDR3 length: 15; V gene: TRBV4-2; J gene: TRBJ1-2; D gene: TRBD1; CDR3 protein: CASSQEGTANYGYTF; CDR3 DNA: TGTGCCAGCAGCCAAGAGGGGACAGCTAACTATGGCTACACCTTC
clone size: NA; CDR3 length: 19; V gene: TRBV5-1; J gene: TRBJ2-3; D gene: TRBD2; CDR3 protein: CASSVRGGVRPPSTDTQYF; CDR3 DNA: TGCGCCAGCAGCGTGCGGGGGGGTGTTAGACCCCCAAGCACAGATACGCAGTATTTT
clone size: NA; CDR3 length: 15; V gene: TRBV27; J gene: TRBJ2-1; D gene: NA; CDR3 protein: CASSFEPLSYNEQFF; CDR3 DNA: TGTGCCAGCAGTTTTGAGCCCCTCTCCTACAATGAGCAGTTCTTC
clone size: NA; CDR3 length: 14; V gene: TRBV19; J gene: TRBJ2-1; D gene: TRBD2; CDR3 protein: CASSSGRASNEQFF; CDR3 DNA: TGTGCCAGTAGTAGCGGGAGGGCCTCCAATGAGCAGTTCTTC
clone size: few; CDR3 length: 15; V gene: TRBV28; J gene: TRBJ1-5; D gene: NA; CDR3 protein: CASTVRGGLGQPQHF; CDR3 DNA: TGTGCCAGCACCGTACGAGGGGGTTTGGGACAGCCCCAGCATTTT
clone size: few; CDR3 length: 14; V gene: TRBV29-1; J gene: TRBJ1-5; D gene: NA; CDR3 protein: CSVVRTRSNQPQHF; CDR3 DNA: TGCAGCGTTGTTAGGACGAGAAGCAATCAGCCCCAGCATTTT
clone size: many; CDR3 length: 15; V gene: TRBV29-1; J gene: TRBJ1-2; D gene: NA; CDR3 protein: CSVEGGPNQIYGYTF; CDR3 DNA: TGCAGCGTTGAAGGGGGACCGAACCAGATCTATGGCTACACCTTC
clone size: many; CDR3 length: 14; V gene: TRBV28; J gene: TRBJ2-4; D gene: NA; CDR3 protein: CASSLGDARHIQYF; CDR3 DNA: TGTGCCAGCAGTTTAGGAGACGCCAGGCACATTCAGTACTTC
clone size: NA; CDR3 length: 10; V gene: TRBV28; J gene: TRBJ1-2; D gene: NA; CDR3 protein: CASEGEGYTF; CDR3 DNA: TGTGCCAGCGAGGGGGAGGGCTACACCTTC